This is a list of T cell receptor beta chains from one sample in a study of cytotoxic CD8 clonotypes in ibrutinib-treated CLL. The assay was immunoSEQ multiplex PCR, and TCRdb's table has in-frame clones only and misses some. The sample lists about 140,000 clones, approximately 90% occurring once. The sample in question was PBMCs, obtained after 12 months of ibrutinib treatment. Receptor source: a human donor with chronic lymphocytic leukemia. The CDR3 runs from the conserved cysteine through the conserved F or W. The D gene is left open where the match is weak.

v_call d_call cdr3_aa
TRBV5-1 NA CASSLVGGMRETQYF
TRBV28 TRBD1 CASSFRDRGQETQYF
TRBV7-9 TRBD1 CATWTGGYEQYF
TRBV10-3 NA CAISAQDTNTGELFF
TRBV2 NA CASSAEGVRVEEQFF
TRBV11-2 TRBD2 CASSSESAGARNEQFF
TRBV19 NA CASSRGDQPQHF
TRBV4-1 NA CASSATGAVDEKLFF
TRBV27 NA CASRTGAKRPTDTQYF
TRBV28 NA CASSLEGSGSVGGYTF
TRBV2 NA CASRVASSYNSPLHF
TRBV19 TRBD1 CASKTGTRVGAQHF
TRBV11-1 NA CASSPQDGASHLFF
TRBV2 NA CASTGLPAYEQYF